These T cell receptor beta chains were read from a single sample in a study of T cells in localized non-small cell lung cancer. Profiled with immunoSEQ multiplex PCR; TCRdb holds only in-frame clones, not every one. The sample records 45,000 to 65,000 clones, about 90% being singletons. The input for sequencing was peripheral blood, taken before any cancer treatment. All receptors come from a man aged 35 to 70 with stage I squamous cell lung carcinoma. Both conserved end residues are part of each CDR3. D genes are given only for firm matches. Where a row states a size, it is once, few, many or the class of an expanded clone; other rows omit it.

v_call: TRBV5-8; d_call: -; j_call: TRBJ2-3; clone_size: -; cdr3_aa: CASSFDRTERADTQYF; cdr3_nt: TGTGCCAGCAGCTTTGATCGGACAGAGCGGGCAGATACGCAGTATTTT
v_call: TRBV9; d_call: -; j_call: TRBJ1-5; clone_size: -; cdr3_aa: CASSVGAARVEPQHF; cdr3_nt: TGTGCCAGCAGCGTAGGGGCAGCGCGCGTTGAGCCCCAGCATTTT
v_call: TRBV9; d_call: TRBD2; j_call: TRBJ2-7; clone_size: -; cdr3_aa: CASSAAASGTYEQYF; cdr3_nt: TGTGCCAGCAGTGCCGCGGCTAGCGGAACCTACGAGCAGTACTTC
v_call: TRBV4-3; d_call: -; j_call: TRBJ1-4; clone_size: -; cdr3_aa: CASSQGGLTNEKLFF; cdr3_nt: TGCGCCAGCAGCCAAGGCGGGCTGACTAATGAAAAACTGTTTTTT
v_call: TRBV10-3; d_call: -; j_call: TRBJ2-1; clone_size: -; cdr3_aa: CAISESTEGWEQFF; cdr3_nt: TGTGCCATCAGTGAGTCGACTGAGGGTTGGGAGCAGTTCTTC
v_call: TRBV7-8; d_call: TRBD2; j_call: TRBJ2-1; clone_size: -; cdr3_aa: CASSSGLASINEQFF; cdr3_nt: TGTGCCAGCAGCTCGGGACTAGCGAGTATCAATGAGCAGTTCTTC
v_call: TRBV7-2; d_call: -; j_call: TRBJ2-3; clone_size: -; cdr3_aa: CASSLEGRVADTQYF; cdr3_nt: TGTGCCAGCAGCTTAGAGGGCAGGGTGGCAGATACGCAGTATTTT
v_call: TRBV30; d_call: -; j_call: TRBJ1-1; clone_size: -; cdr3_aa: CAWGEERITEAFF; cdr3_nt: TGTGCCTGGGGGGAGGAAAGAATCACTGAAGCTTTCTTT
v_call: TRBV2; d_call: TRBD1; j_call: TRBJ1-1; clone_size: medium-sized; cdr3_aa: CASSGDSTEAFF; cdr3_nt: TGTGCCAGCAGTGGGGACAGCACTGAAGCTTTCTTT
v_call: TRBV19; d_call: -; j_call: TRBJ2-3; clone_size: -; cdr3_aa: CASRDGRAGDTQYF; cdr3_nt: TGTGCCAGTAGAGATGGAAGGGCCGGGGATACGCAGTATTTT
v_call: TRBV4-1; d_call: TRBD2; j_call: TRBJ2-3; clone_size: -; cdr3_aa: CASSQDLTSGPDTQYF; cdr3_nt: TGCGCCAGCAGCCAAGATCTTACTAGCGGCCCTGATACGCAGTATTTT
v_call: TRBV7-2; d_call: -; j_call: TRBJ2-7; clone_size: -; cdr3_aa: CASSSVYGTLGIYEQYF; cdr3_nt: TGTGCCAGCAGCTCAGTGTACGGGACTTTGGGCATCTACGAGCAGTACTTC
v_call: TRBV9; d_call: TRBD2; j_call: TRBJ2-5; clone_size: -; cdr3_aa: CASSVTPPGGYQETQYF; cdr3_nt: TGTGCCAGCAGCGTAACCCCCCCCGGGGGGTACCAAGAGACCCAGTACTTC
v_call: TRBV6-6; d_call: -; j_call: TRBJ1-1; clone_size: -; cdr3_aa: CASSYGRTEAFF; cdr3_nt: TGTGCCAGCAGTTATGGGCGCACTGAAGCTTTCTTT
v_call: TRBV6-5; d_call: -; j_call: TRBJ1-2; clone_size: once; cdr3_aa: CASRDSFNYGYTF; cdr3_nt: TGTGCCAGCAGGGACAGTTTTAACTATGGCTACACCTTC
v_call: TRBV7-2; d_call: -; j_call: TRBJ2-1; clone_size: -; cdr3_aa: CASSSQNNEQFF; cdr3_nt: TGTGCCAGCAGCTCCCAGAACAATGAGCAGTTCTTC
v_call: TRBV28; d_call: -; j_call: TRBJ2-5; clone_size: once; cdr3_aa: CASTWGTELQETQYF; cdr3_nt: TGTGCCAGCACCTGGGGCACGGAGTTACAAGAGACCCAGTACTTC
v_call: TRBV28; d_call: -; j_call: TRBJ2-3; clone_size: -; cdr3_aa: CASSSPSTDTQYF; cdr3_nt: TGTGCCAGCAGTTCCCCGTCCACAGATACGCAGTATTTT
v_call: TRBV6-1; d_call: -; j_call: TRBJ1-2; clone_size: -; cdr3_aa: CATQSFYGYTF; cdr3_nt: TGTGCCACCCAATCCTTCTATGGCTACACCTTC
v_call: TRBV9; d_call: -; j_call: TRBJ1-1; clone_size: -; cdr3_aa: CASSASGHSNTEAFF; cdr3_nt: TGTGCCAGCAGCGCCTCGGGACACTCCAACACTGAAGCTTTCTTT
v_call: TRBV7-3; d_call: TRBD1; j_call: TRBJ1-1; clone_size: -; cdr3_aa: CASSDSTGRAFF; cdr3_nt: TGTGCCAGCAGCGACTCGACAGGGAGAGCTTTCTTT
v_call: TRBV28; d_call: -; j_call: TRBJ1-3; clone_size: once; cdr3_aa: CASIPSRVSGNTIYF; cdr3_nt: TGTGCCAGCATCCCATCGCGCGTCTCTGGAAACACCATATATTTT
v_call: TRBV6-1; d_call: -; j_call: TRBJ1-5; clone_size: -; cdr3_aa: CASTETNSNQPQHF; cdr3_nt: TGTGCCAGCACGGAAACAAATAGCAATCAGCCCCAGCATTTT
v_call: TRBV9; d_call: TRBD1; j_call: TRBJ2-5; clone_size: -; cdr3_aa: CASSRPPQGANGTQYF; cdr3_nt: TGTGCCAGCAGCAGACCGCCGCAGGGGGCGAATGGGACCCAGTACTTC
v_call: TRBV29-1; d_call: -; j_call: TRBJ2-5; clone_size: -; cdr3_aa: CSVGAGDRETQYF; cdr3_nt: TGCAGCGTTGGGGCAGGGGATAGAGAGACCCAGTACTTC
v_call: TRBV7-3; d_call: -; j_call: TRBJ2-1; clone_size: once; cdr3_aa: CASSPLQGSYNEQFF; cdr3_nt: TGTGCCAGCAGCCCCCTCCAGGGTTCATACAATGAGCAGTTCTTC
v_call: TRBV9; d_call: -; j_call: TRBJ1-1; clone_size: once; cdr3_aa: CASSVDIGWGENTEAFF; cdr3_nt: TGTGCCAGCAGCGTAGACATAGGGTGGGGGGAGAACACTGAAGCTTTCTTT
v_call: TRBV6-4; d_call: -; j_call: TRBJ2-5; clone_size: -; cdr3_aa: CASSESREETQYF; cdr3_nt: TGTGCCAGCAGTGAAAGCAGGGAAGAGACCCAGTACTTC